This record covers a single TCR beta chain. These data originate in a study of blood T cell repertoires in COVID-19. Study details: The origin of the acute and convalescent COVID-19 samples was the United States, Italy and Spain. Sample material is recorded as cDNA or gDNA derived from T cells, B-cell-depleted T cells, or PBMCs.

Original handling: By means of reference gene primer amplification, nucleated cell counts were estimated. This table comes from immunoSEQ multiplex PCR, and its TCRdb copy is limited to in-frame clones, with some not included. V and J calls and clone size are given by that table; D and trimming were obtained from the DNA. The sample lists some 220,000 clones, approximately 81% occurring once. V lost 1 base and J lost 1, with 8 bases in between. The germline V gene encodes CDR1 SGHVS and CDR2 FQNEAQ. The CDR3 contains 16 residues. This TCR derives from an elderly woman with active or convalescent COVID-19. V is TRBV7-8 and J is TRBJ2-6, with a possible D match to TRBD1 (5 bases). Sequenced input: peripheral blood. The CDR3 loop is CASSLVGASGANVLTF. Written as DNA, the CDR3 is TGTGCCAGCAGCTTAGTTGGGGCGTCTGGGGCCAACGTCCTGACTTTC.